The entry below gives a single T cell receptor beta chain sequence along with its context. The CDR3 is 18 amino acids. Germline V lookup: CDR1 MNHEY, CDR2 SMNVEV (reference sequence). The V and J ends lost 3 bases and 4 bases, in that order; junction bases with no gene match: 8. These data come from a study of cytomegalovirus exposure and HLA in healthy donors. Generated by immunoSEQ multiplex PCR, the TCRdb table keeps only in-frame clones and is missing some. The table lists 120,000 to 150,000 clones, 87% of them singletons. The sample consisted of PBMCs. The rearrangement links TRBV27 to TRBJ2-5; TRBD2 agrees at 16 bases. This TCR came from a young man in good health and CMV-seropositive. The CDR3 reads CASSFLGTSGRGRETQYF. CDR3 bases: TGTGCCAGCAGTTTCCTCGGGACTAGCGGGAGGGGTAGAGAGACCCAGTACTTC.